The rows below give T cell receptor beta chains drawn from one sample of a study of T cell responses to AZD1222 COVID-19 vaccine. Sequenced by immunoSEQ multiplex PCR; TCRdb stores in-frame clones only, minus some. The table lists approximately 180,000 clones, 80% to 90% of them singletons, with around 5.8% in the top ten. The sequences come from peripheral blood, collected on day 0 of AZD1222 vaccination. The receptor source for this set is an adult in good health. The CDR3 runs from the conserved cysteine through the conserved F or W. D genes are given only for firm matches. Only some rows state a clone size, as once, few, many or a class for expanded clones.

CDR3nt	CDR3aa	abundance	v_gene	j_gene	d_gene
TGCGCCAGCAGCGGGGCAGGACAGGGATTGCCTGGAAACACCATATATTTT	CASSGAGQGLPGNTIYF	NA	TRBV4-1	TRBJ1-3	TRBD1
TGTGCCAGCAGGGGACCCCGTCGTAATGAGCAGTTCTTC	CASRGPRRNEQFF	NA	TRBV12-3/TRBV12-4	TRBJ2-1	NA
TGTGCCAGCAGCTTTCTAGCGGGAGCGGGGGATACGCAGTATTTT	CASSFLAGAGDTQYF	NA	TRBV7-3	TRBJ2-3	TRBD2
TGTGCCAGCAGCACGGGACTAGCGGGGCCCGTAGGCACAGATACGCAGTATTTT	CASSTGLAGPVGTDTQYF	NA	TRBV5-5	TRBJ2-3	TRBD2
TGCGCCAGCAGCCCGGAGTCGGGCGGGGGGGCCCGTGAGCAGTACTTC	CASSPESGGGAREQYF	few	TRBV5-1	TRBJ2-7	TRBD2
TGCGCCAGCAGCTTGGCACCGACTAGCGGGGAGGAAGGGGAGCTGTTTTTT	CASSLAPTSGEEGELFF	once	TRBV5-1	TRBJ2-2	TRBD2
TGTGCCAGCAGCTACGAGGCAAATTCACCCCTCCACTTT	CASSYEANSPLHF	few	TRBV7-2	TRBJ1-6	NA
TGTGCCAGCAGCTTAGAGGGGTCCCATGGCTACACCTTC	CASSLEGSHGYTF	NA	TRBV11-2	TRBJ1-2	NA
TGTGCCAGCGAGGGACAGAACACCGGGGAGCTGTTTTTT	CASEGQNTGELFF	NA	TRBV28	TRBJ2-2	NA
TGTGCCAGCAGCTTTGACGCAGGGGGCGGCTACACCTTC	CASSFDAGGGYTF	NA	TRBV5-6	TRBJ1-2	TRBD1
TGTGCCAGCAGTGAAATCGGCAGGGTCGGAACAGATACGCAGTATTTT	CASSEIGRVGTDTQYF	NA	TRBV6-1	TRBJ2-3	NA
TGTGCCAGCAGCTTGGGCGCAGGTGTGGGCCATTACACTGAAGCTTTCTTT	CASSLGAGVGHYTEAFF	NA	TRBV5-8	TRBJ1-1	NA
TGTGCCATCAGGCCAGGGACGTGGGCTAATGAAAAACTGTTTTTT	CAIRPGTWANEKLFF	NA	TRBV10-3	TRBJ1-4	NA
TGTGCCAGTAAACCGGGACAGGGCTTCTTCTATGGCTACACCTTC	CASKPGQGFFYGYTF	NA	TRBV19	TRBJ1-2	TRBD1
TGTGCCAGCAGCCAAGATTTAGCGCTGGGAGCATACGAGCAGTACTTC	CASSQDLALGAYEQYF	once	TRBV4-2	TRBJ2-7	NA
TGCGCCAGCAGCTTGGGTCCGGCGGAAGGCTACACCTTC	CASSLGPAEGYTF	few	TRBV5-1	TRBJ1-2	NA
TGCGCCAGCAGCCAGTGGACCGGGACAGATAGCTCTGGAAACACCATATATTTT	CASSQWTGTDSSGNTIYF	NA	TRBV4-1	TRBJ1-3	TRBD1
TGTGCCAGCAGTTTACGAGGGGATGAGCAGTACTTC	CASSLRGDEQYF	NA	TRBV28	TRBJ2-7	NA
TGTGCCTGGAGTCCCGGACGGGGTACGTTCTACAATGAGCAGTTCTTC	CAWSPGRGTFYNEQFF	NA	TRBV30	TRBJ2-1	NA
TGTGCCAGCAGCTTATTCACGGAACTCAACTATGGCTACACCTTC	CASSLFTELNYGYTF	NA	TRBV7-9	TRBJ1-2	NA
TGTGCCAGCAGCCCATGGACAGGGGGTCAAGAGACCCAGTACTTC	CASSPWTGGQETQYF	NA	TRBV5-4	TRBJ2-5	TRBD1
TGTGCCAGCAGTTACAGAACTAGCAATCAGCCCCAGCATTTT	CASSYRTSNQPQHF	NA	TRBV6-2/TRBV6-3	TRBJ1-5	NA
TGTGCCAGCAGCTTAGCAGGAGGCTCCTACAATGAGCAGTTCTTC	CASSLAGGSYNEQFF	NA	TRBV11-3	TRBJ2-1	NA
TGTGCCAGCATAATTAGGGATACGCAGTATTTT	CASIIRDTQYF	NA	TRBV6-5	TRBJ2-3	NA
TGTGCCATCAGTGAGTCGGGGGAGCAGTTCTTC	CAISESGEQFF	NA	TRBV10-3	TRBJ2-1	NA
TGCGCCAGCAGTCGGGGGGCCCCCCCGTACGCCAAAAACATTCAGTACTTC	CASSRGAPPYAKNIQYF	NA	TRBV23-1	TRBJ2-4	NA
TGCGCCAGCAGCTTGAAGAGGGAGCAGTACTTC	CASSLKREQYF	NA	TRBV5-1	TRBJ2-7	NA
TGTGCCAGCAGCCGGCAGACAGGGACGCAGTATTTT	CASSRQTGTQYF	NA	TRBV5-5	TRBJ2-3	TRBD1
TGTGCCAGCAGCTTGGATGGGAGGAGCACAGGTACGCAGTATTTT	CASSLDGRSTGTQYF	NA	TRBV5-6	TRBJ2-3	NA
TGTGCCAGCAGCCAAGGACCCAACACTGAAGCTTTCTTT	CASSQGPNTEAFF	NA	TRBV3-1/TRBV3-2	TRBJ1-1	NA
TGCGCCAGCAGCTTGGGACTACCCATAGAGACCCAGTACTTC	CASSLGLPIETQYF	NA	TRBV5-1	TRBJ2-5	NA
TGTGCCAGTAGAGGTAATGGGGAGACCCAGTACTTC	CASRGNGETQYF	NA	TRBV19	TRBJ2-5	NA